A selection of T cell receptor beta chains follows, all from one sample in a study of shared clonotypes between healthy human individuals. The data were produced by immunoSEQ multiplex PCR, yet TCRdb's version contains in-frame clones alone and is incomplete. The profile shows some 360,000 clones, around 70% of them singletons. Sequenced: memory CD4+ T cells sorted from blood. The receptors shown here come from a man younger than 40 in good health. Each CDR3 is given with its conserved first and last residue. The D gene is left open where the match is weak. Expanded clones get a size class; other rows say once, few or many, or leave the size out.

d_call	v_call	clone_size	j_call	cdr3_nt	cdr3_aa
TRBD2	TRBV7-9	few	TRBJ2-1	TGTGCCAGCAGCTTATGGCTAGCGGGAGAGTACAATGAGCAGTTCTTC	CASSLWLAGEYNEQFF
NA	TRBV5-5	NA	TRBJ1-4	TGTGCCAGCAGTTCTCAAGCGGGCTCCTTGTGGGAAAAACTGTTTTTT	CASSSQAGSLWEKLFF
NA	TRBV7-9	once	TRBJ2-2	TGTGCCAGCAGCCAACAACTAGTGACCGGGGAGCTGTTTTTT	CASSQQLVTGELFF
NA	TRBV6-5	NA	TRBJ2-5	TGTGCCAGCAGTTACCCCGGACGCTCCCAGTACTTC	CASSYPGRSQYF
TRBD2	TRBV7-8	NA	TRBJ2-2	TGTGCCAGCAGCTTAGCGGCGGGAGGACGGACCGGGGAGCTGTTTTTT	CASSLAAGGRTGELFF
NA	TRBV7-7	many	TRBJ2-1	TGTGCCAGCAGCTTAGGAGGTGTGTTCGATGAGCAGTTCTTC	CASSLGGVFDEQFF
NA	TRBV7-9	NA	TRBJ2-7	TGTGCCAGCAGCTCTAGACCGGGACAATACTCCTACGAGCAGTACTTC	CASSSRPGQYSYEQYF
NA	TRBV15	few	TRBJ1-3	TGTGCCACCAGCGTAGGCCTTGGCGGAAACACCATATATTTT	CATSVGLGGNTIYF
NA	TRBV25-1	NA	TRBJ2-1	TGTGCCAGCAGTGAAAGGTACAATGAGCAGTTCTTC	CASSERYNEQFF
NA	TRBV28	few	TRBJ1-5	TGTGCCAGCAGGGGGAGGGGGTACAATCAGCCCCAGCATTTT	CASRGRGYNQPQHF
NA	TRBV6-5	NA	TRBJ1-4	TGTGCCAGCAGTAACAAGGGATATAATGAAAAACTGTTTTTT	CASSNKGYNEKLFF
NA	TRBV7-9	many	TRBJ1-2	TGTGCCAGCAGCTTAGCCCGAAATTATGGCTACACCTTC	CASSLARNYGYTF
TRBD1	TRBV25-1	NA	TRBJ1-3	TGTGCCAGCAGTGTATGGCGGCCGGGACAGGAGGCTGGAAACACCATATATTTT	CASSVWRPGQEAGNTIYF
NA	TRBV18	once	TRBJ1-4	TGTGCCAGCTCACTTCTTCAAGCGGCGGATGAAAAACTGTTTTTT	CASSLLQAADEKLFF